Listed here is a single TCR beta chain. Data came from immunoSEQ multiplex PCR; TCRdb stores just in-frame clones and leaves some out. The sample records 90,000 to 100,000 clones, roughly 78% being singletons. With 4 bases clipped from V and 6 bases from J, the junction kept 6 bases outside the gene matches. The CDR3 is 14 amino acids. Germline loops: CDR1 MGHDK, CDR2 SYGVNS. This entry is derived from a study of control samples from healthy donors and cancer patients. This chain uses TRBV25-1 with TRBJ1-1; TRBD1 matches at 9 bases. The sample was blood. The sequence was obtained from a man aged 60-69 years in good health. This chain's CDR3 is CASSGDRGYAEAFF. The CDR3 coding sequence is TGTGCCAGCAGTGGCGACAGGGGGTACGCTGAAGCTTTCTTT.